Presented here are 31 T cell receptor beta chains from one specimen sequenced in a study of shared clonotypes between healthy human individuals (dated by TCRdb to about 2020). Libraries were made using the immunoSEQ multiplex PCR assay. In TCRdb, the immuneACCESS table is reduced to in-frame sequences with V and J assigned. These tables do not hold every clone; where another copy was compared, an unresolved V gene accounts for under half, and the others remain unexplained. The sample table contains about 95,000 clones; only one count was recorded for roughly two thirds of them. The ten top clones hold 45% of the sample. Sequencing used memory CD8+ T cells sorted from blood. The intended sense of this specimen's cell subset or site label: CD45RO+ cells pooled with CCR7-negative TemRA cells. The receptors originated from a man aged 25-45 years in good health.

The chain recombines TRBV7-6 with TRBJ2-5; 11 bases are a match to TRBD2. The CDR3 consists of 15 residues. CDR1 is SGHVS and CDR2 is FNYEAQ in the germline V gene. Trimming took 4 bases from V and 5 from J; bases not matched to a gene: 6. The CDR3 loop is CASSYLAGGSETQYF. The CDR3 bases are TGTGCCAGCAGCTACCTAGCGGGAGGTAGCGAGACCCAGTACTTC.

This sequence joins TRBV4-3 and TRBJ2-7; D perhaps matches TRBD2 (5 bases). There are 14 residues in the CDR3. Trimming stripped 4 bases from V and 1 base from J, with 11 bases between. CDR1 and CDR2 from the germline V gene are LGHNA and YSLEER. Here the CDR3 reads CASSLGGRSYEQYF. The CDR3 DNA is TGCGCCAGCAGCCTAGGAGGTCGATCCTACGAGCAGTACTTC.

The V call is TRBV5-1, the J call TRBJ2-5; unclear D gene. The V and J ends lost 0 bases and 4 bases respectively, with 7 bases between them. CDR3 length: 13 amino acids. Germline V lookup: CDR1 SGHRS, CDR2 YFSETQ. Here the CDR3 DNA reads TGCGCCAGCAGCTTGGATAATATAGAGACCCAGTACTTC. Translation gives CASSLDNIETQYF.

This clone occurred many times. This chain uses TRBV6-5 with TRBJ2-7; possibly TRBD1 for D (6 bases). The germline V gene encodes CDR1 MNHEY and CDR2 SVGAGI. Trimming shortened V by 10 bases and J by 2 bases, and 12 bases separated the two germline ends. The CDR3 contains 12 residues. CDR3 nucleotide sequence: TGTGCCACTCAGGGGAAACCCTACGAGCAGTACTTC. It codes for CATQGKPYEQYF.

V and J are TRBV5-4 and TRBJ1-2, with D uncertain. This CDR3 contains 16 residues. V was shortened by 4 bases and J by 0 bases, with 16 bases between the two germline ends. The germline V gene encodes CDR1 SGHNT and CDR2 YYREEE (reference sequence). The CDR3 DNA reads as TGTGCCAGCAGCCCGGGAGGCAGAGATACTAACTATGGCTACACCTTC. It encodes CASSPGGRDTNYGYTF.

This chain uses TRBV2 with TRBJ1-2; 7 bases agree with TRBD1. From germline, CDR1 is SNHLY and CDR2 FYNNEI. The CDR3 extends over 13 amino acids. After removal of 6 bases from V and 7 bases from J, the junction contained 8 bases not matched to a gene. Written as DNA, the CDR3 is TGTGCCAGCAGCGTTACTGACAGGGCTGGCTACACCTTC. Translating it yields CASSVTDRAGYTF.

This clone was seen a single time. The chain recombines TRBV7-9 with TRBJ2-7; TRBD1 matches at 7 bases. Germline-derived CDR1 and CDR2 are SEHNR and FQNEAQ (reference sequence). The CDR3 has 15 residues. Trimming removed 5 bases from V and 2 bases from J; junction bases left unmatched: 9. CDR3 nucleotide sequence: TGTGCCAGCAGCCTAACAGGGGCAGGGGCCTACGAGCAGTACTTC. Translated: CASSLTGAGAYEQYF.

The chain joins TRBV4-1 to TRBJ2-3; 10 bases are shared with TRBD1. The V gene end was trimmed by 6 bases and the J gene end by 1 base; junction bases not matched to a gene: 7. This CDR3 comprises 16 residues. Looked up from germline, CDR1 is MGHRA and CDR2 is YSYEKL. CDR3 protein: CASRSPGTGGTDTQYF. The CDR3 coding sequence is TGCGCCAGCAGATCACCCGGGACAGGGGGCACAGATACGCAGTATTTT.

V is TRBV6-1 and J is TRBJ1-3; D is unclear. This CDR3 has 11 residues. CDR1 and CDR2 (germline): MNHNS, SASEGT. The germline V and J ends were trimmed by 0 bases and 8 bases, with 2 bases remaining between them. In DNA, the CDR3 is TGTGCCAGCAGTGAAGCCTACACCATATATTTT. Its translation is CASSEAYTIYF.

This clone appeared a few times. The rearrangement uses TRBV27 and TRBJ1-1; D possibly corresponds to TRBD1 (5 bases). The V gene's germline CDR1 is MNHEY and CDR2 SMNVEV (reference sequence). The V end was cut by 5 bases, the J end by 1 base, with 23 bases between. This CDR3 contains 18 residues. The CDR3 sequence is CASSPQTRDRIKNTEAFF. The CDR3 DNA is TGTGCCAGCAGTCCACAAACCCGGGACCGAATCAAGAACACTGAAGCTTTCTTT.

This clone was counted only a few times. The chain has TRBV6-4 and TRBJ2-3; D may match TRBD1 or TRBD2 (7 bases each). The CDR3 spans 15 residues. Trimming removed 6 bases from V and 2 bases from J, with 15 bases in between. CDR1 is MRHNA and CDR2 is SNTAGT in the germline V gene. The CDR3 sequence is CASREAGGATDTQYF. CDR3 sequence (DNA): TGTGCCAGCAGGGAAGCAGGGGGGGCCACAGATACGCAGTATTTT.

The chain couples TRBV16 to TRBJ2-7; the D call may be TRBD1 or TRBD2 (6 bases each). This CDR3 has 13 residues. Germline V gives CDR1 KGHSY, CDR2 FQNENV. The germline V and J ends were trimmed by 8 bases and 4 bases, with 15 bases remaining between them. CDR3 residues: CASGGQNRYEQYF. For the CDR3, the DNA is TGTGCCAGCGGGGGGCAAAACCGGTACGAGCAGTACTTC.

The rearrangement joins TRBV5-4 to TRBJ1-1; the D is unclear. The V gene's germline CDR1 is SGHNT and CDR2 YYREEE (reference sequence). Trimming cost V 3 bases and J 0 bases, with 15 bases left between them. The CDR3 extends over 16 amino acids. DNA of the CDR3: TGTGCCAGCAGCTCCGGATCAGCGTGGATGAACACTGAAGCTTTCTTT. Amino acid sequence: CASSSGSAWMNTEAFF.

V and J are TRBV25-1 and TRBJ2-2; D remains ambiguous. In germline, CDR1 is MGHDK, CDR2 SYGVNS. The CDR3 loop spans 14 amino acids. V dropped 2 bases and J dropped 4 bases, with 8 bases sitting between them. The CDR3 coding sequence is TGTGCCAGCAGTGAAGTTCCGGGCACCGGGGAGCTGTTTTTT. Amino acids: CASSEVPGTGELFF.

In this sample, this clone turned up a few times. This chain uses TRBV27 with TRBJ2-7; D unclear. The V and J ends lost 2 bases and 3 bases respectively, with 8 bases between them. CDR1 is MNHEY, CDR2 SMNVEV, per germline (reference sequence). The CDR3 runs to 13 residues. CDR3 sequence: CASSLTVDYEQYF. DNA for the CDR3: TGTGCCAGCAGTTTAACAGTGGACTACGAGCAGTACTTC.

With respect to this clone: With only one base between it and a far larger clone, this is likely a read error. Other DNA sequences in this sample translate to the same CDR3. J is TRBJ2-7 and V is TRBV6-6, with D tentatively TRBD1 (6 bases). V was pared by 0 bases and J by 0 bases, with 12 bases between. This CDR3 has 16 residues. Per germline, CDR1 MNHNY and CDR2 SVGAGI (reference sequence). DNA of the CDR3: TGTGCCAGCAGTTACTCTGGGGGCACTAGCTCCTACGAGCAGTACTTC. Its translation: CASSYSGGTSSYEQYF.

The rearrangement uses TRBV7-2 and TRBJ1-4; 10 positions agree with TRBD1. Germline V gives CDR1 SGHTA, CDR2 FQGNSA. J gave up 7 bases and V 4 bases, and 9 bases lay outside the gene matches. The CDR3 sequence is 16 residues long. The CDR3 spells CASSSNQGQGSEKLFF. The CDR3 DNA reads as TGTGCCAGCAGCTCAAACCAGGGACAGGGGAGTGAAAAACTGTTTTTT.

The V call is TRBV9, the J call TRBJ1-1; D is undetermined. V lost 0 bases and J lost 1, with 4 bases in between. Germline-derived CDR1 and CDR2 are SGDLS and YYNGEE. The CDR3 loop spans 13 amino acids. This CDR3 reads CASSVEGNTEAFF. The CDR3 region has the DNA TGTGCCAGCAGCGTAGAGGGGAACACTGAAGCTTTCTTT.

Here the CDR3 reads CASSPRTSGPRGTDTQYF. Here the CDR3 DNA reads TGTGCCAGCAGTCCCCGGACTAGCGGCCCGAGGGGCACAGATACGCAGTATTTT. This chain connects TRBV27 to TRBJ2-3; 10 bases are a match to TRBD2. V was pared by 5 bases and J by 1 base, with 12 bases of the junction left unmatched. Per the germline V gene, CDR1 is MNHEY and CDR2 is SMNVEV (reference sequence). The CDR3 length is 18 residues.

The chain couples TRBV15 to TRBJ2-1, with 12 bases matching TRBD2. The junction had 9 bases not matched to a gene; V was cut back by 3 bases and J by 3 bases. Germline V lookup: CDR1 LNHNV, CDR2 YYDKDF (reference sequence). This CDR3 contains 18 residues. The CDR3 here is CATSRPKTSGSFYNEQFF. The CDR3 region has the DNA TGTGCCACCAGCAGGCCCAAGACTAGCGGGAGTTTCTACAATGAGCAGTTCTTC.

The CDR3 here is CATSISKGNTEAFF. CDR3 sequence (DNA): TGTGCCACCAGCATTAGTAAGGGGAACACTGAAGCTTTCTTT. The V call is TRBV15, the J call TRBJ1-1, with D unclear. V gave up 4 bases and J gave up 1 base, with 10 bases separating them. The germline gives CDR1 LNHNV, CDR2 YYDKDF (reference sequence). The CDR3 spans 14 residues.

The sample holds a few counts of this clone. The chain uses TRBV29-1 and TRBJ2-7; D is unclear. Germline V gene lookup returns CDR1 SQVTM and CDR2 ANQGSEA. The CDR3 has 11 amino acids. V shed 5 bases and J shed 4 bases, with 9 bases lying between them. The CDR3 region has the DNA TGCAGCGTTTGGGATCTTTACGAGCAGTACTTC. The encoded protein is CSVWDLYEQYF.

This sequence joins TRBV6-4 and TRBJ2-7; 12 nucleotides line up with TRBD1. Germline loops: CDR1 MRHNA, CDR2 SNTAGT. The CDR3 covers 15 residues. J lost 2 bases, V lost 4 bases, and 3 bases had no gene match. CDR3 amino acids: CASSAGTGGPYEQYF. CDR3 in DNA: TGTGCCAGCAGTGCCGGGACAGGGGGCCCCTACGAGCAGTACTTC.

The chain employs TRBV5-1 and TRBJ1-3; possible D gene TRBD1, 6 bases. The CDR3 spans 15 residues. Trimming cost V 0 bases and J 4 bases, with 11 bases left between them. CDR1 and CDR2 (germline): SGHRS, YFSETQ. The CDR3 nucleotides are TGCGCCAGCAGCTTGGGGACAGCACGAGGAAACACCATATATTTT. It encodes CASSLGTARGNTIYF.

The V gene is TRBV4-1, the J gene TRBJ1-6; 8 nucleotides line up with TRBD1. Germline-derived CDR1 and CDR2 are MGHRA and YSYEKL. CDR3 length: 16 residues. With 4 bases clipped from V and 3 bases from J, the junction kept 5 bases outside the gene matches. CDR3 amino acids: CASSPIGQGYNSPLHF. In DNA form, the CDR3 reads TGCGCCAGCAGCCCCATTGGACAGGGCTATAATTCACCCCTCCACTTT.

This clone appeared once. The V call is TRBV18, the J call TRBJ2-5; no reliable D call. The CDR3 sequence is 11 residues long. The germline gives CDR1 KGHSH, CDR2 LQKENI. Trimming took off 5 bases at V and 3 bases at J, with 4 bases between the two ends. DNA for the CDR3: TGTGCCAGCTCAACGAAAGAGACCCAGTACTTC. Its protein product is CASSTKETQYF.

Comments on this clone: Only one base separates this from a far larger clonotype, so it likely reflects a read error. CDR3 nucleotide sequence: TGTGCCAGCAATGAGCAGCTACACAATGAGCAGTTCTTC. It encodes CASNEQLHNEQFF. This chain joins TRBV6-4 and TRBJ2-1; D unresolved. There are 13 residues in the CDR3. Germline lookup yields CDR1 MRHNA and CDR2 SNTAGT. The germline V and J ends were trimmed by 7 bases and 5 bases, with 12 bases remaining between them.

The chain uses TRBV5-1 and TRBJ1-1; D unresolved. The CDR3 length is 15 residues. The germline V gene has CDR1 SGHRS and CDR2 YFSETQ. The germline V and J ends were trimmed by 0 bases and 2 bases, with 11 bases remaining between them. The CDR3 spells CASSLGYGKNTEAFF. As DNA, the CDR3 is TGCGCCAGCAGCTTGGGGTACGGGAAAAACACTGAAGCTTTCTTT.

This clone was observed a few times. The chain couples TRBV28 to TRBJ2-1; 8 bases map to TRBD1. Germline V gene sequence: CDR1 MDHEN, CDR2 SYDVKM. The CDR3 is 15 residues long. J gave up 8 bases and V 2 bases, and 8 bases lay outside the gene matches. The CDR3: CASSLPGGASHEQFF. CDR3 nucleotides: TGTGCCAGCAGTTTACCAGGGGGCGCAAGCCATGAGCAGTTCTTC. The complete variable domain, with remaining parts taken from reference TRBV28 and TRBJ2-1, reads DVKVTQSSRYLVKRTGEKVFLECVQDMDHENMFWYRQDPGLGLRLIYFSYDVKMKEKGDIPEGYSVSREKKERFSLILESASTNQTSMYLCASSLPGGASHEQFFGPGTRLTVL.

The V gene is TRBV10-3, the J gene TRBJ1-5; tentative D call: TRBD1 (6 bases). V lost 3 bases, J lost 2 bases, and 11 bases lay in between. Germline V gene lookup returns CDR1 ENHRY and CDR2 SYGVKD. The CDR3 has 15 amino acids. The CDR3: CAISEGGLGNQPQHF. The CDR3 bases are TGTGCCATCAGTGAAGGGGGGCTCGGCAATCAGCCCCAGCATTTT.

This clone was observed once. The chain uses TRBV5-5 and TRBJ2-7, with 7 positions matching TRBD2. Germline V gene sequence: CDR1 SGHKS, CDR2 YYEKEE (reference sequence). The CDR3 consists of 15 residues. V shed 4 bases and J 0 bases; nucleotides not matched to a gene: 7. The CDR3 bases are TGTGCCAGCAGCATGGGGACGGGGGGCTCCTACGAGCAGTACTTC. Its translation: CASSMGTGGSYEQYF.